Shown below are 10 T cell receptor beta chains from a single sample sequenced in a study of cytomegalovirus exposure and HLA in healthy donors. Both 60 Vbeta primers and 13 Jbeta primers went into the PCR. Produced via immunoSEQ multiplex PCR; TCRdb's table is partial and in-frame only. The table has about 160,000 clones, 80% to 90% seen once; the top ten hold just under 2%. What was sequenced was PBMCs. The receptors here all came from a woman between 18 and 30 years old in good health and CMV-seronegative.

The chain links TRBV6-1 to TRBJ2-7; 9 bases match TRBD1. Germline-derived CDR1 and CDR2 are MNHNS and SASEGT. The CDR3 runs to 13 residues. V was clipped by 10 bases and J by 3 bases; unmatched bases: 7. CDR3 DNA sequence: TGTGCCATCCGGGGACAGGGAATCTACGAGCAGTACTTC. Its translation: CAIRGQGIYEQYF.

The V and J genes are TRBV30 and TRBJ1-2; 7 bases match TRBD1. The length of the CDR3 is 13 residues. Germline V gene sequence: CDR1 GTSNPN, CDR2 SVGIG (reference sequence). Losses at the gene ends were 0 bases for V and 4 bases for J; bases not matched to a gene: 2. The CDR3 spells CAWSVAGGYGYTF. The CDR3 nucleotides read TGTGCCTGGAGTGTTGCAGGGGGCTATGGCTACACCTTC.

V and J are TRBV5-6 and TRBJ1-5, with TRBD1 matching 10 bases. This CDR3 contains 15 residues. CDR1 and CDR2 from the germline V gene are SGHDT and YYEEEE. V lost 4 bases and J lost 4; bases outside the gene matches: 5. The CDR3 coding sequence is TGTGCCAGCAGCGTGACAGGGGGCGCGAATCAGCCCCAGCATTTT. Translating gives CASSVTGGANQPQHF.

V usage is TRBV2 and J usage is TRBJ1-5; 8 bases line up with TRBD1. Germline trimming cut 6 bases from V and 0 bases from J; bases unmatched to any gene: 4. Germline V gene sequence: CDR1 SNHLY, CDR2 FYNNEI. The CDR3 is 15 amino acids. CDR3 in DNA: TGTGCCAGCAGCGCGGGACAGGTTAGCAATCAGCCCCAGCATTTT. Protein sequence: CASSAGQVSNQPQHF.

V usage is TRBV29-1 and J usage is TRBJ2-7; D is perhaps TRBD2 (7 bases). There are 12 residues in the CDR3. CDR1 is SQVTM and CDR2 is ANQGSEA in the germline V gene. V shed 4 bases and J shed 6 bases, with 13 bases lying between them. DNA for the CDR3: TGCAGCGTTGGGGGGGGGCGGGCCGAGCAGTACTTC. Protein: CSVGGGRAEQYF.

The chain has TRBV9 and TRBJ2-2, with 12 bases aligning to TRBD2. Germline V gives CDR1 SGDLS, CDR2 YYNGEE. The CDR3 has 18 amino acids. V gave up 2 bases and J gave up 3 bases; unmatched junction bases: 8. In DNA, the CDR3 is TGTGCCAGCAGCGTCACTACTGGACTAGCGGGATACACCGGGGAGCTGTTTTTT. It yields the protein CASSVTTGLAGYTGELFF.

The chain links TRBV28 to TRBJ1-2, with D possibly TRBD1 on 6 matching bases. The germline V gene encodes CDR1 MDHEN and CDR2 SYDVKM. Trimming pared 3 bases from V and 4 bases from J, leaving 15 bases between. The CDR3 runs 15 residues. The CDR3 reads CASSLVDSPIYGYTF. The CDR3, as DNA: TGTGCCAGCAGTTTGGTGGACAGCCCTATCTATGGCTACACCTTC.

V usage is TRBV2 and J usage is TRBJ2-2, with a possible D match to TRBD1 (6 bases). Per germline, CDR1 SNHLY and CDR2 FYNNEI. There are 14 residues in the CDR3. Deletions cut 6 bases from V and 2 bases from J, with 10 bases between. This CDR3 is CASSRTANTGELFF. Written as DNA, the CDR3 is TGTGCCAGCAGCCGGACAGCTAACACCGGGGAGCTGTTTTTT.

V and J are TRBV9 and TRBJ1-6; D is ambiguous. Trimming removed 0 bases at V and 7 bases at J, with 11 bases between. Germline lookup yields CDR1 SGDLS and CDR2 YYNGEE. This CDR3 is built from 15 residues. The chain's CDR3 is CASSVGSGPNSPLHF. Here the CDR3 DNA reads TGTGCCAGCAGCGTAGGTTCAGGCCCCAATTCACCCCTCCACTTT.

This clone was picked up one time. The CDR3: CASRRTGTVLSYEQYF. The CDR3 bases are TGTGCCAGCAGGCGAACCGGGACAGTGCTATCCTACGAGCAGTACTTC. V and J are TRBV27 and TRBJ2-7, with 7 bases that match TRBD1. The germline V gene has CDR1 MNHEY and CDR2 SMNVEV (reference sequence). V dropped 6 bases and J dropped 1; count of bases not matched to a gene: 12. The CDR3 covers 16 residues.